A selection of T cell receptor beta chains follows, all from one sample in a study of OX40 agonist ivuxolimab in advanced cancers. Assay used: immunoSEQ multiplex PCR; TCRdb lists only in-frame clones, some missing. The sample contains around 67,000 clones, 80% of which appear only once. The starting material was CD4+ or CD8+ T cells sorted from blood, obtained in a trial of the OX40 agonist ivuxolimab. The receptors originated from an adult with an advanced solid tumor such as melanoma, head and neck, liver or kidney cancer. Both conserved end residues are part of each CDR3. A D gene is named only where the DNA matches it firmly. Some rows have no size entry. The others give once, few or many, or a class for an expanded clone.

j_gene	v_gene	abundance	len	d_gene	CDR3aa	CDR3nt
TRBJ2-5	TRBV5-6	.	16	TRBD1	CASSAGTGARQETQYF	TGTGCCAGCAGCGCTGGGACAGGGGCCCGCCAAGAGACCCAGTACTTC
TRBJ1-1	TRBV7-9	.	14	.	CASSLEAGNTEAFF	TGTGCCAGCAGCTTAGAGGCAGGGAACACTGAAGCTTTCTTT
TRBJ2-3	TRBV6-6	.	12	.	CASSPSTDTQYF	TGTGCCAGCAGTCCGAGCACAGATACGCAGTATTTT
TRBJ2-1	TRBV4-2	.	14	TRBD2	CASSKEGTTDEQFF	TGTGCCAGCAGCAAAGAGGGGACTACGGATGAGCAGTTCTTC
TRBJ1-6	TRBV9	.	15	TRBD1	CASSVGGQGTSPLHF	TGTGCCAGCAGCGTAGGGGGACAGGGCACTTCACCCCTCCACTTT
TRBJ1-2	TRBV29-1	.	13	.	CSVVPGAGYGYTF	TGCAGCGTAGTCCCAGGGGCGGGGTATGGCTACACCTTC
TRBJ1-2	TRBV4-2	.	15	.	CASSQDRGLNYGYTF	TGTGCCAGCAGCCAAGACAGGGGATTAAACTATGGCTACACCTTC
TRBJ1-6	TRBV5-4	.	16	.	CASELRSVGGGSPLHF	TGTGCCAGCGAGCTACGCTCCGTAGGGGGAGGATCACCCCTCCACTTT
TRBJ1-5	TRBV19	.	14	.	CASSPGSPQEPQHF	TGTGCCAGTAGTCCAGGGTCGCCTCAAGAGCCCCAGCATTTT
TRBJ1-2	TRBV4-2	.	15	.	CASSQESSTGYGYTF	TGTGCCAGCAGCCAAGAGAGTAGCACCGGCTATGGCTACACCTTC
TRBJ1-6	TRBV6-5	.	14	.	CASSYSIGDSPLHF	TGTGCCAGCAGTTACTCGATCGGCGATTCACCCCTCCACTTT
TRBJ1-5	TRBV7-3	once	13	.	CASSLASNQPQHF	TGTGCCAGCAGCTTAGCTAGCAATCAGCCCCAGCATTTT
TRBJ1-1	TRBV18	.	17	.	CASSPGPELGVNTEAFF	TGTGCCAGCTCACCGGGCCCAGAATTGGGGGTGAACACTGAAGCTTTCTTT
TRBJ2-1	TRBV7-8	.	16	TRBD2	CASSQETSGAYNEQFF	TGTGCCAGCAGCCAAGAAACTAGCGGGGCGTACAATGAGCAGTTCTTC
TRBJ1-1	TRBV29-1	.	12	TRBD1	CSGRQGYTEAFF	TGCAGCGGCCGACAGGGCTACACTGAAGCTTTCTTT
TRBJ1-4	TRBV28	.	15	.	CASSPGGGTNEKLFF	TGTGCCAGCAGTCCCGGGGGAGGCACTAATGAAAAACTGTTTTTT
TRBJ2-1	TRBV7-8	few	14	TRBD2	CASSLARAGDEQFF	TGTGCCAGCAGCTTAGCGCGTGCGGGGGATGAGCAGTTCTTC